Presented here are 25 T cell receptor beta chains from one specimen sequenced in a study of blood T cell repertoires in COVID-19. Produced via immunoSEQ multiplex PCR; TCRdb's table is partial and in-frame only. The profile shows 130,000 or so clones, around four fifths of them singletons. Material: peripheral blood. Receptor source: a human donor in a cohort sampled during active COVID-19.

The gene calls are TRBV7-3 and TRBJ2-4; 8 positions agree with TRBD2. CDR3 size: 16 residues. Germline trimming cut 1 base from V and 7 bases from J; bases unmatched to any gene: 9. Germline V lookup: CDR1 SGHTA, CDR2 FQGTGA. The DNA for the CDR3 is TGTGCCAGCAGCTTAAATACAGCGGGAGCTTCGAACATTCAGTACTTC. Residues: CASSLNTAGASNIQYF. Full variable domain (rest looked up from reference TRBV7-3 and TRBJ2-4): GAGVSQTPSNKVTEKGKYVELRCDPISGHTALYWYRQSLGQGPEFLIYFQGTGAADDSGLPNDRFFAVRPEGSVSTLKIQRTERGDSAVYLCASSLNTAGASNIQYFGAGTRLSVL.

The chain uses TRBV4-1 and TRBJ1-6, with D hard to call. CDR1 MGHRA and CDR2 YSYEKL come from the germline V gene. V lost 2 bases and J 6 bases, leaving 8 bases between the germline ends. The CDR3 covers 14 residues. The CDR3 sequence is CASSQSQFNSPLHF. The CDR3 bases are TGCGCCAGCAGCCAATCACAGTTTAATTCACCCCTCCACTTT.

V usage is TRBV18 and J usage is TRBJ2-3, with 11 bases that match TRBD2. The CDR3 is 15 amino acids. Germline V gives CDR1 KGHSH, CDR2 LQKENI. J gave up 7 bases and V 8 bases, and 11 bases lay outside the gene matches. The CDR3 DNA is TGTGCCAGCCAGTTGCTAGCGGGAGGATCGAATACGCAGTATTTT. Translating gives CASQLLAGGSNTQYF. Filled out from reference TRBV18 and TRBJ2-3, the complete variable domain reads NAGVMQNPRHLVRRRGQEARLRCSPMKGHSHVYWYRQLPEEGLKFMVYLQKENIIDESGMPKERFSAEFPKEGPSILRIQQVVRGDSAAYFCASQLLAGGSNTQYFGPGTRLTVL.

CDR3 nucleotide sequence: TGTGCCAGTCTGGGACAGGGGCTCACTAATGAAAAACTGTTTTTT. Protein: CASLGQGLTNEKLFF. This chain uses TRBV19 with TRBJ1-4; 10 bases line up with TRBD1. Germline V gene lookup returns CDR1 LNHDA and CDR2 SQIVND (reference sequence). CDR3 size: 15 residues. Trimming cost V 8 bases and J 2 bases; bases outside gene matches: 5. The full variable domain, in which reference TRBV19 and TRBJ1-4 provide the parts outside the CDR3, is DGGITQSPKYLFRKEGQNVTLSCEQNLNHDAMYWYRQDPGQGLRLIYYSQIVNDFQKGDIAEGYSVSREKKESFPLTVTSAQKNPTAFYLCASLGQGLTNEKLFFGSGTQLSVL.

The V gene is TRBV11-3, the J gene TRBJ2-1; 10 bases are a match to TRBD2. V shed 6 bases, J shed 2 bases, and the junction held 10 bases outside the gene matches. The CDR3 sequence is 17 residues long. The germline V gene has CDR1 SGHNT and CDR2 YENEEA. In DNA form, the CDR3 reads TGTGCCAGCAGTCAGAGGAGCGGGAGGGGGGCCTACAATGAGCAGTTCTTC. This sequence encodes CASSQRSGRGAYNEQFF. The complete variable domain, with remaining parts taken from reference TRBV11-3 and TRBJ2-1, reads EAGVVQSPRYKIIEKKQPVAFWCNPISGHNTLYWYLQNLGQGPELLIRYENEEAVDDSQLPKDRFSAERLKGVDSTLKIQPAELGDSAVYLCASSQRSGRGAYNEQFFGPGTRLTVL.

The chain links TRBV5-6 to TRBJ2-4, with D maybe TRBD1 (5 bases). Germline V lookup: CDR1 SGHDT, CDR2 YYEEEE. The CDR3 contains 14 residues. With 2 bases removed from V and 2 bases from J, the gap between germline ends came to 8 bases. CDR3 residues: CASSFQGSKNIQYF. The CDR3, as DNA: TGTGCCAGCAGCTTCCAGGGCTCCAAAAACATTCAGTACTTC.

This clone was recorded only once. V gene TRBV9 combines with J gene TRBJ2-2; 8 bases are a match to TRBD2. V lost 0 bases to trimming and J lost 7 bases; unmatched junction nucleotides: 8. Per germline, CDR1 SGDLS and CDR2 YYNGEE. The CDR3 loop spans 16 amino acids. The DNA of the CDR3 is TGTGCCAGCAGCGTAGGTCAAGCGGGAGCGGTCGGGGAGCTGTTTTTT. Translating it yields CASSVGQAGAVGELFF.

The rearrangement uses TRBV5-8 and TRBJ1-3, with D hard to call. The CDR3 length is 16 residues. Trimming shortened V by 0 bases and J by 4 bases, and 14 bases separated the two germline ends. Germline V CDR1 and CDR2: SGHTS, YDEGEE. CDR3 region: CASSLVPQASGNTIYF. Written as DNA, the CDR3 is TGTGCCAGCAGCTTGGTACCTCAGGCGTCGGGAAACACCATATATTTT.

J is TRBJ2-1 and V is TRBV6-5; 8 bases map to TRBD2. This CDR3 contains 13 residues. V shed 6 bases, J shed 5 bases, and the junction held 3 bases outside the gene matches. Germline V CDR1 and CDR2: MNHEY, SVGAGI. As DNA, the CDR3 is TGTGCCAGCAGGGTAGCGGGGAACAATGAGCAGTTCTTC. It is translated as CASRVAGNNEQFF.

The V and J genes are TRBV27 and TRBJ1-5; 10 bases fit TRBD1. Trimming removed 6 bases from V and 6 bases from J; junction bases left unmatched: 8. CDR3 length: 15 amino acids. Germline values: CDR1 MNHEY, CDR2 SMNVEV (reference sequence). CDR3 sequence: CASSRGGQGTQPQHF. The CDR3 bases are TGTGCCAGCAGCCGGGGGGGACAGGGGACTCAGCCCCAGCATTTT.

This chain uses TRBV19 with TRBJ2-1, with 10 bases fitting TRBD1. The CDR3 runs to 15 residues. Germline loops: CDR1 LNHDA, CDR2 SQIVND (reference sequence). V gave up 6 bases and J gave up 3 bases; unmatched junction bases: 5. CDR3: CASREDRGGYNEQFF. In DNA, the CDR3 is TGTGCCAGTAGGGAGGACAGGGGGGGCTACAATGAGCAGTTCTTC.

DNA for the CDR3: TGTGCCAGCAGCTTGGTATATCCAGGGCTCTCTGGCTACACCTTC. This gives the protein CASSLVYPGLSGYTF. The V call is TRBV5-4, the J call TRBJ1-2; a weak D match, TRBD1 (5 bases). V lost 0 bases and J 7 bases, leaving 16 bases between the germline ends. CDR3 length: 15 amino acids. The germline gives CDR1 SGHNT, CDR2 YYREEE (reference sequence).

The genes are TRBV7-3 and TRBJ2-2, with D possibly being TRBD2 (5 bases). The V gene lost 2 bases and the J gene lost 3 bases, with 16 bases spanning the gap. The CDR3 totals 17 residues. Looked up from germline, CDR1 is SGHTA and CDR2 is FQGTGA. CDR3 loop: CASSLDPGSRDTGELFF. CDR3 bases: TGTGCCAGCAGCTTAGATCCTGGGAGCCGGGACACCGGGGAGCTGTTTTTT.

This clone was detected a few times. The V and J genes are TRBV30 and TRBJ2-1; 12 bases agree with TRBD2. Germline-derived CDR1 and CDR2 are GTSNPN and SVGIG (reference sequence). This CDR3 has 13 residues. The junction had 2 bases not matched to a gene; V was cut back by 5 bases and J by 6 bases. The CDR3 DNA reads as TGTGCCTGGGCGGGACTAGCGGGCAATGAGCAGTTCTTC. This codes for CAWAGLAGNEQFF.

This rearrangement joins TRBV30 to TRBJ1-2; 8 bases agree with TRBD1. With V trimmed by 4 bases and J by 8 bases, 6 bases remained unmatched. In germline, CDR1 is GTSNPN, CDR2 SVGIG (reference sequence). This CDR3 comprises 12 residues. The CDR3 DNA is TGTGCCTGGACCCGGACAGGGCGCGGCTACACCTTC. Its translation is CAWTRTGRGYTF.

The chain is built from TRBV18 and TRBJ1-5, with no clear D. The CDR3 covers 17 residues. Germline V gene lookup returns CDR1 KGHSH and CDR2 LQKENI. V lost 5 bases, J lost 3 bases, and 20 bases lay in between. The CDR3 region has the DNA TGTGCCAGCTCAGGAACCAGATTGGCGGCAGACAATCAGCCCCAGCATTTT. Translation: CASSGTRLAADNQPQHF.

The chain uses TRBV9 and TRBJ2-7, with TRBD2 identical over 12 bases. CDR3 length equals 16 residues. Germline V gene data show CDR1 as SGDLS and CDR2 as YYNGEE. The V and J ends lost 5 bases and 3 bases, in that order; junction bases with no gene match: 9. CDR3 sequence: CASSATGLAGLYEQYF. CDR3 in DNA: TGTGCCAGCAGTGCTACTGGACTAGCGGGACTCTACGAGCAGTACTTC.

About this clone: The junction shows a germline mismatch at one end, possibly a read error. The V and J genes are TRBV11-2 and TRBJ1-5, with D unresolved. This CDR3 contains 13 residues. The V gene's germline CDR1 is SGHAT and CDR2 FQNNGV. This CDR3 reads CASSLSSYQPQHF. The DNA for the CDR3 is TGTGCCAGCAGCTTATCTAGCTATCAGCCCCAGCATTTT.

The chain employs TRBV27 and TRBJ2-1; weak D call: TRBD2 (7 bases). The CDR3 runs to 16 residues. Germline CDR1 reads MNHEY; CDR2 reads SMNVEV (reference sequence). V lost 2 bases to trimming and J lost 8 bases, with 19 bases between them. The CDR3 DNA reads as TGTGCCAGCAGTTTACTTGGGGGGGGCATGTTCCATGAGCAGTTCTTC. This translates into CASSLLGGGMFHEQFF.

This chain uses TRBV27 with TRBJ2-1; perhaps TRBD1 as D (6 bases). Trimming cost V 3 bases and J 5 bases, with 11 bases left between them. The CDR3 runs 14 residues. The V gene's germline CDR1 is MNHEY and CDR2 SMNVEV (reference sequence). Written as DNA, the CDR3 is TGTGCCAGCAGTTTTTTCAGGGGAAACAATGAGCAGTTCTTC. It is translated as CASSFFRGNNEQFF.

This chain joins TRBV12-3 or TRBV12-4 and TRBJ1-2; TRBD1 might be the D (6 bases). The V gene lost 6 bases and the J gene lost 7 bases, with 12 bases spanning the gap. CDR3 length: 12 residues. CDR3 loop: CASSPGAFGYTF. The DNA of the CDR3 is TGTGCCAGCAGCCCAGGGGCTTTTGGCTACACCTTC.

This clone occurred a few times. The V and J genes are TRBV5-5 and TRBJ2-3, with 9 bases fitting TRBD2. V shed 2 bases and J 15 bases; nucleotides not matched to a gene: 13. Germline CDR1 and CDR2: SGHKS and YYEKEE (reference sequence). CDR3 length: 14 amino acids. The CDR3 protein is CASSFRLAAGPIYF. In DNA form, the CDR3 reads TGTGCCAGCAGCTTCAGACTAGCGGCGGGACCTATCTATTTT.

The V and J genes are TRBV19 and TRBJ2-2; a weak D match, TRBD2 (5 bases). Trimming took 1 base from V and 2 from J, leaving 11 bases between them. This CDR3 is built from 16 residues. The germline CDR1 and CDR2 sequences are LNHDA and SQIVND (reference sequence). CDR3 region: CASSIGNGGNTGELFF. In nucleotides, the CDR3 is TGTGCCAGTAGTATAGGAAATGGAGGTAACACCGGGGAGCTGTTTTTT. The whole variable domain, filled in from reference TRBV19 and TRBJ2-2, reads DGGITQSPKYLFRKEGQNVTLSCEQNLNHDAMYWYRQDPGQGLRLIYYSQIVNDFQKGDIAEGYSVSREKKESFPLTVTSAQKNPTAFYLCASSIGNGGNTGELFFGEGSRLTVL.

The chain uses TRBV19 and TRBJ2-7; the D gene is possibly TRBD2 (6 bases). Germline CDR1 is LNHDA and CDR2 is SQIVND (reference sequence). The CDR3 has 15 amino acids. The V end lost 0 bases, the J end lost 3 bases, and 12 bases lay between the germline ends. The CDR3 loop is CASSIEGRGNYEQYF. The CDR3 nucleotides read TGTGCCAGTAGTATAGAGGGGCGGGGAAACTACGAGCAGTACTTC.

The chain joins TRBV7-8 to TRBJ1-6; TRBD1 agrees at 10 bases. The J segment lost 7 bases and the V segment lost 3 bases, leaving 6 bases of the junction unmatched. Germline CDR1 SGHVS, CDR2 FQNEAQ. This CDR3 is built from 16 residues. Here the CDR3 reads CASSLGTGVPNSPLHF. In DNA form, the CDR3 reads TGTGCCAGCAGCTTGGGGACAGGGGTCCCCAATTCACCCCTCCACTTT.